The 6 T cell receptor beta chains reported below all come from one sample, sequenced in a study of cytomegalovirus exposure and HLA in healthy donors. Primers: 60 Vbeta forward and 13 Jbeta reverse. Assay used: immunoSEQ multiplex PCR; TCRdb lists only in-frame clones, some missing. The specimen's table records about 160,000 clones. Input material: PBMCs. The receptors were gathered from a woman aged 60-75 years in good health and CMV-seronegative.

The chain combines TRBV11-2 with TRBJ1-3; no firm D call. Germline V gene data show CDR1 as SGHAT and CDR2 as FQNNGV. The CDR3 runs 16 residues. Trimming shortened V by 1 base and J by 4 bases, and 14 bases separated the two germline ends. CDR3 sequence reads: CASSLVGPRSGNTIYF. The CDR3 region has the DNA TGTGCCAGCAGCTTAGTAGGCCCGAGGTCGGGAAACACCATATATTTT.

The chain combines TRBV7-2 with TRBJ1-4, with a possible D match to TRBD1 (5 bases). Deletions cut 7 bases from V and 1 base from J, with 19 bases between. The CDR3 is made up of 17 amino acids. Germline V lookup: CDR1 SGHTA, CDR2 FQGNSA. CDR3 sequence (DNA): TGTGCCAGCACCATCGAAATAGGGGTTAAAACTAATGAAAAACTGTTTTTT. The encoded protein is CASTIEIGVKTNEKLFF.

The CDR3 spells CASSPSTSGTIYF. CDR3 DNA sequence: TGTGCCAGCAGCCCTAGTACGTCCGGCACCATATATTTT. The chain has TRBV11-2 and TRBJ1-3; no firm D call. Germline CDR1 reads SGHAT; CDR2 reads FQNNGV. Trimming shortened V by 5 bases and J by 9 bases, and 14 bases separated the two germline ends. The length of the CDR3 is 13 residues.

With respect to this clone: At one end, the junction sequence differs from germline, possibly due to a read error. This chain links TRBV6-5 with TRBJ2-1; TRBD1 matches 10 bases. Germline V gene sequence: CDR1 MNHEY, CDR2 SVGAGI. This CDR3 has 13 amino acids. The DNA for the CDR3 is TGTGCCAGCAGTTTTCGGACAGGGGGTCCCGGGGTCTTC. Its protein is CASSFRTGGPGVF.

The chain joins TRBV5-6 to TRBJ1-5, with 8 bases that match TRBD1. There are 19 residues in the CDR3. Germline V gene sequence: CDR1 SGHDT, CDR2 YYEEEE. Unmatched junction bases numbered 17, after V lost 2 bases and J lost 4 bases. This chain's CDR3 is CASSLSRTGRGNRNQPQHF. The CDR3 DNA reads TGTGCCAGCAGCTTATCCCGGACAGGGAGGGGAAATAGGAATCAGCCCCAGCATTTT. Drawing the rest from reference TRBV5-6 and TRBJ1-5, the complete variable domain is DAGVTQSPTHLIKTRGQQVTLRCSPKSGHDTVSWYQQALGQGPQFIFQYYEEEERQRGNFPDRFSGHQFPNYSSELNVNALLLGDSALYLCASSLSRTGRGNRNQPQHFGDGTRLSIL.

The chain joins TRBV6-5 to TRBJ2-5; D is possibly TRBD2 (7 bases). V was cut by 8 bases and J by 2 bases, with 15 bases left in between. The V gene's germline CDR1 is MNHEY and CDR2 SVGAGI. The CDR3 length is 14 residues. The CDR3 DNA reads TGTGCCAGCGCGAGGGGGGGCCCGCAAGAGACCCAGTACTTC. Amino acids: CASARGGPQETQYF.